Sequencing of this T cell receptor beta chain was carried out in a study of T-cell memory formation after mild COVID-19. Deletions cut 0 bases from V and 8 bases from J, with 11 bases between. Germline CDR1 reads MGHRA; CDR2 reads YSYEKL. This CDR3 is built from 15 residues. TCRdb ran MiXCR on the 5' RACE reads and lists one entry per CDR3 protein. The table records about 110,000 distinct CDR3 sequences, 15% to 20% of them present only once. This clonotype was observed at least ten times. The chain recombines TRBV4-1 with TRBJ1-6; the D gene is possibly TRBD1 (6 bases). Sequenced sample: PBMCs or a T cell subset sorted from them (not recorded which). This TCR was sampled from a man between 18 and 29 years old who had mild COVID-19 (a few samples of this study predate the infection). Cell type and time point are not known. CDR3 sequence: CASSQEVTGDSPLHF. Written as DNA, the CDR3 is TGCGCCAGCAGCCAAGAGGTGACAGGAGATTCACCCCTCCACTTT.